This record concerns one TCR beta chain sequence. Its cognate antigen is unknown. The data originate from a study of T cell responses to AZD1222 COVID-19 vaccine. Germline V gives CDR1 LNHNV, CDR2 YYDKDF (reference sequence). V shed 5 bases and J shed 0 bases, with 14 bases lying between them. CDR3 length equals 16 residues. The protocol was immunoSEQ multiplex PCR, while the TCRdb copy is restricted to in-frame clones and leaves out a portion. In the table there are about 120,000 clones, about 87% of which are singletons. Study-wide findings and caveats: Baseline serostatus was positive in only six AZD1222 recipients.

This sequence was found in an adult in good health. The chain has TRBV15 and TRBJ1-3, with D possibly matching TRBD1 (5 bases). The sequencing here drew on peripheral blood, taken on day 0 of AZD1222 vaccination. CDR3 coding DNA: TGTGCCACCAGCCAATCCGGGACTTACTCTGGAAACACCATATATTTT. It codes for CATSQSGTYSGNTIYF.